Shown below are 11 T cell receptor beta chains from a single sample sequenced in a study of graft-versus-host responses after intestinal transplantation. Sequenced by immunoSEQ multiplex PCR; TCRdb stores in-frame clones only, minus some. The data hold some 46,000 clones, with over 85% observed a single time. The material was PBMCs, obtained about 790 days after a first intestinal transplant, on the day of a second. The receptors come from a human patient who received an intestinal transplant, so some T cells may come from the graft donor.

The chain combines TRBV2 with TRBJ2-3; no clear D. CDR3 length: 13 residues. V lost 7 bases to trimming and J lost 2 bases, with 10 bases between them. Germline loops: CDR1 SNHLY, CDR2 FYNNEI. CDR3 protein: CASKGRYTDTQYF. The CDR3 nucleotides read TGTGCCAGCAAGGGCAGGTACACAGATACGCAGTATTTT.

The V call is TRBV18, the J call TRBJ2-1; 14 bases match TRBD2. Trimming took 3 bases from V and 9 from J; bases not matched to a gene: 7. Looked up from germline, CDR1 is KGHSH and CDR2 is LQKENI. The CDR3 totals 16 residues. DNA for the CDR3: TGTGCCAGCTCACCCTCGGGGACTAGCGGGAGTTCTGAGCAGTTCTTC. It codes for CASSPSGTSGSSEQFF.

Here the CDR3 reads CASSSDRGPPEAFF. In DNA form, the CDR3 reads TGCGCCAGCAGTAGCGACAGGGGGCCTCCTGAAGCTTTCTTT. The chain carries TRBV10-1 and TRBJ1-1; TRBD1 matches at 10 bases. Germline V gene data show CDR1 as WNHNN and CDR2 as SYGVQD (reference sequence). V was pared by 5 bases and J by 6 bases, with 6 bases of the junction left unmatched. CDR3 length: 14 amino acids.

The gene calls are TRBV27 and TRBJ2-1; 7 positions match TRBD1. The CDR3 contains 16 residues. Germline CDR1 is MNHEY and CDR2 is SMNVEV (reference sequence). Trimming took 7 bases from V and 5 from J; bases not matched to a gene: 14. Here the CDR3 reads CASTPQGIIWNNEQFF. The CDR3 DNA is TGTGCCAGCACCCCACAGGGGATCATTTGGAACAATGAGCAGTTCTTC.

The chain joins TRBV28 to TRBJ1-2, with a tentative D call TRBD1 (6 bases). CDR3 length: 14 amino acids. Trimming took off 3 bases at V and 6 bases at J, with 14 bases between the two ends. Germline loops: CDR1 MDHEN, CDR2 SYDVKM. CDR3 sequence reads: CASSLFSGVDGYTF. DNA of the CDR3: TGTGCCAGCAGTTTGTTCTCAGGGGTCGATGGCTACACCTTC.

This rearrangement joins TRBV2 to TRBJ1-6; D may be TRBD1 (5 bases). Between the trimmed V and J ends, which lost 2 bases and 6 bases, there was a span of 11 bases. The CDR3 is made up of 15 amino acids. The germline V gene encodes CDR1 SNHLY and CDR2 FYNNEI. Here the CDR3 DNA reads TGTGCCAGCAGTGAACAGGGTGTGAGTAATTCACCCCTCCACTTT. This encodes CASSEQGVSNSPLHF.

This clone was observed once. This chain links TRBV28 with TRBJ2-6, with 7 bases matching TRBD1. This CDR3 is 18 amino acids long. Germline V lookup: CDR1 MDHEN, CDR2 SYDVKM. V lost 5 bases and J lost 0; bases outside the gene matches: 10. CDR3 in DNA: TGTGCCAGCAGTCTAGAGGGGGCCCCCCGCTCTGGGGCCAACGTCCTGACTTTC. As protein: CASSLEGAPRSGANVLTF.

The genes are TRBV27 and TRBJ1-1, with no clear D. The ends were cut back, 1 base at V and 5 bases at J, with 14 bases in the middle. Germline-derived CDR1 and CDR2 are MNHEY and SMNVEV (reference sequence). The CDR3 is 15 residues long. The CDR3 DNA follows: TGTGCCAGCAGTTTATACTATCGCGTGGGAACTGAAGCTTTCTTT. This sequence encodes CASSLYYRVGTEAFF.

The V call is TRBV2, the J call TRBJ2-1, with TRBD1 identical over 11 bases. V dropped 10 bases and J dropped 9; count of bases not matched to a gene: 11. This CDR3 comprises 14 residues. CDR1 is SNHLY and CDR2 is FYNNEI in the germline V gene. The CDR3 sequence: CATLTGTGGSEQFF. CDR3 bases: TGTGCCACCCTGACCGGGACAGGGGGAAGTGAGCAGTTCTTC.

The V gene is TRBV5-1, the J gene TRBJ2-6, with D perhaps matching TRBD1 or TRBD2 (6 bases each). CDR3 size: 16 residues. Looked up from germline, CDR1 is SGHRS and CDR2 is YFSETQ. V was shortened by 3 bases and J by 2 bases, with 12 bases between the two germline ends. CDR3 sequence: CASSSYGGPGANVLTF. For the CDR3, the DNA is TGCGCCAGCAGCTCTTACGGGGGCCCTGGGGCCAACGTCCTGACTTTC. Together with reference TRBV5-1 and TRBJ2-6, the CDR3 gives the full variable domain: KAGVTQTPRYLIKTRGQQVTLSCSPISGHRSVSWYQQTPGQGLQFLFEYFSETQRNKGNFPGRFSGRQFSNSRSEMNVSTLELGDSALYLCASSSYGGPGANVLTFGAGSRLTVL.

The rearrangement uses TRBV19 and TRBJ1-6; D perhaps matches TRBD1 (5 bases). Per germline, CDR1 LNHDA and CDR2 SQIVND (reference sequence). This CDR3 is 14 amino acids long. V dropped 5 bases and J dropped 8 bases, with 13 bases sitting between them. The CDR3, as DNA: TGTGCCAGTAGTCGCCGCCAGGGTTATTCACCCCTCCACTTT. Protein: CASSRRQGYSPLHF.